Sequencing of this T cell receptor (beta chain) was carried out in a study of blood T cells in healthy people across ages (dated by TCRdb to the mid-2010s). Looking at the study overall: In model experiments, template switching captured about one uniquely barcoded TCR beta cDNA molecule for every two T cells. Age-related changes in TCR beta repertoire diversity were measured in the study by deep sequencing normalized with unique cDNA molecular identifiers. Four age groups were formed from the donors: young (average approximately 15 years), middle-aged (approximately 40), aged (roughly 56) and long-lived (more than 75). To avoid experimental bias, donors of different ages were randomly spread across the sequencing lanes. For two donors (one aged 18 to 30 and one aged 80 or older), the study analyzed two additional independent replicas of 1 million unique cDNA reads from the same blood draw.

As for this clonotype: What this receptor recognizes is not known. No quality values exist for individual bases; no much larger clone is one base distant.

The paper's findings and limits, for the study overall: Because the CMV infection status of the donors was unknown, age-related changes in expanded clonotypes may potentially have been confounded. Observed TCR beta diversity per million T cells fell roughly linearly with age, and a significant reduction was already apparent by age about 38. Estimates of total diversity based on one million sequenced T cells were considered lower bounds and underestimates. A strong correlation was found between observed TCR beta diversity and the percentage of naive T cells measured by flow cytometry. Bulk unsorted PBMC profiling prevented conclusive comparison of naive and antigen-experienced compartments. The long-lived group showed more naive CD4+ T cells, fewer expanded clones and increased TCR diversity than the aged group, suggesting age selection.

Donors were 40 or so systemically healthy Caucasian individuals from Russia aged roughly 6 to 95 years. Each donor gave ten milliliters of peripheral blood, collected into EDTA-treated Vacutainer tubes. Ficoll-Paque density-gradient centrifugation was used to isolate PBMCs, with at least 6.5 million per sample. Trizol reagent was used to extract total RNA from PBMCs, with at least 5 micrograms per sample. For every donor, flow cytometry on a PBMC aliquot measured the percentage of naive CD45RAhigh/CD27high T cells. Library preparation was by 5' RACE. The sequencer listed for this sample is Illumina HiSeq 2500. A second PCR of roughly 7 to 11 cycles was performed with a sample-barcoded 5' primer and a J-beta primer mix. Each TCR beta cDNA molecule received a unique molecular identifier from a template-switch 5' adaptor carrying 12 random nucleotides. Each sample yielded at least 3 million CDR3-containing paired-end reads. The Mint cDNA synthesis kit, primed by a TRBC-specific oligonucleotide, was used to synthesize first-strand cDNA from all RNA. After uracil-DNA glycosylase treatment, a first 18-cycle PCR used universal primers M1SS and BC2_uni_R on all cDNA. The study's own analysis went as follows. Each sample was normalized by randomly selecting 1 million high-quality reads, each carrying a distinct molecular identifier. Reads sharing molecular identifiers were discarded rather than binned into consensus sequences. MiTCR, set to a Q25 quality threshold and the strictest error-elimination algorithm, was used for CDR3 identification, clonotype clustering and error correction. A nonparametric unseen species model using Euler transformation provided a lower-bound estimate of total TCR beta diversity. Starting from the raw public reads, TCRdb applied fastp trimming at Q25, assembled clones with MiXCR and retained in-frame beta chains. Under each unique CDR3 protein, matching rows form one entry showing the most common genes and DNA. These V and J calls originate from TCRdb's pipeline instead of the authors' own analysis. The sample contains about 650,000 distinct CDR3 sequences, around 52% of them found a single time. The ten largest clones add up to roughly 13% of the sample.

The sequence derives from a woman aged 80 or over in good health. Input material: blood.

The CDR3 region: CAATGTGQANTEAFF. The sequence in DNA is TGTGCCGCCACGGGTACCGGACAGGCGAACACTGAAGCTTTCTTT. The receptor chain draws on TRBV10-3 and TRBJ1-1, with TRBD1 identical over 7 junction bases. CDR1 and CDR2 were assigned from the germline V gene as ENHRY and SYGVKD. The CDR3 runs 15 amino acids, cysteine and phenylalanine included. CDR3 DNA only is kept here, 45 bases in frame from base 1. V is trimmed back by 11 bases and J by 1 base, and the junction contains 13 bases that no gene match accounts for.